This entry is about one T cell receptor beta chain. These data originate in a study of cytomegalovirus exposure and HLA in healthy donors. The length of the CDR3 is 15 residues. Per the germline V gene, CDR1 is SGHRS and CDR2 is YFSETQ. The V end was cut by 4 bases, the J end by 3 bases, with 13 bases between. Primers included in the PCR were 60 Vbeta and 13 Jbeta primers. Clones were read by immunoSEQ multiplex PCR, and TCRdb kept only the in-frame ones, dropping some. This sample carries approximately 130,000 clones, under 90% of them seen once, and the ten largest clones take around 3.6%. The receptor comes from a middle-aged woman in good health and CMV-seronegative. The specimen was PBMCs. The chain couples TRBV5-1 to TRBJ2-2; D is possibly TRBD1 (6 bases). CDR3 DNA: TGCGCCAGCAGCCCTCGGACAGATCACACCGGGGAGCTGTTTTTT. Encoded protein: CASSPRTDHTGELFF.